A single sample is the source of the 24 T cell receptor beta chains below, sequenced in a study of vaccination and CD4 T cells after COVID-19. Their target antigens are unknown. The sample's treatment: approximately 9-day PBMC culture with coronavirus spike peptide pools or control peptides (ViraFEST assay). The Oncomine TCR Beta short-read assay was what sequenced the DNA obtained from cultured CD4+ T cells. From the PCR reads, TCRdb called clonotypes with MiXCR, one entry per CDR3 protein. The sample shows nearly 4,500 distinct CDR3 sequences, 15% to 20% of them seen only once. Sequencing was performed on CD4+ T cells from blood, cultured in vitro. These receptors all stem from a human donor who had recovered from COVID-19.

This clonotype was recorded a few times. The chain links TRBV20-1 to TRBJ2-7, with a tentative D call TRBD1 (6 bases). The V and J ends lost 3 bases and 2 bases respectively, with 14 bases between them. This CDR3 region has 14 residues. The germline V gene encodes CDR1 DFQATT and CDR2 SNEGSKA (reference sequence). CDR3 sequence (DNA): TGCAGTGCTAGTGGTTTGCAGGGGACCTACGAGCAGTACTTC. Translation: CSASGLQGTYEQYF.

This chain joins TRBV15 and TRBJ2-6, with D possibly being TRBD1 (6 bases). Trimming removed 4 bases from V and 1 base from J, with 8 bases in between. Per germline, CDR1 LNHNV and CDR2 YYDKDF (reference sequence). The CDR3 runs 15 residues. CDR3 region: CATSTTGSGANVLTF. CDR3 nucleotides: TGTGCCACCAGCACTACAGGGTCTGGGGCCAACGTCCTGACTTTC.

The genes are TRBV30 and TRBJ1-2, with unresolved D. V was trimmed by 0 bases and J by 2 bases, leaving 7 bases between them. The CDR3 sequence is 13 residues long. Germline V CDR1 and CDR2: GTSNPN, SVGIG (reference sequence). The DNA for the CDR3 is TGTGCCTGGAGTGTAAGCAGAAACTATGGCTACACCTTC. Translated, it gives CAWSVSRNYGYTF.

By frequency in the sample, this clonotype is medium-sized. V and J are TRBV7-2 and TRBJ1-3; no definite D call. Germline V gene sequence: CDR1 SGHTA, CDR2 FQGNSA. The CDR3 contains 14 residues. Trimming took off 0 bases at V and 6 bases at J, with 9 bases between the two ends. DNA of the CDR3: TGTGCCAGCAGCTTAGCGAGGGCAGAAAACACCATATATTTT. Its protein product is CASSLARAENTIYF.

The rearrangement uses TRBV4-2 and TRBJ1-1, with D hard to call. V was clipped by 3 bases and J by 0 bases, with 20 bases between them. The CDR3 has 18 amino acids. Germline V gene data show CDR1 as LGHNA and CDR2 as YNFKEQ. CDR3 region: CASSQKGLLGNLNTEAFF. CDR3 sequence (DNA): TGTGCCAGCAGCCAGAAAGGCCTCTTAGGCAACTTGAACACTGAAGCTTTCTTT.

The chain uses TRBV12-3 or TRBV12-4 and TRBJ2-5; D not resolved. The CDR3 loop spans 14 amino acids. Trimming removed 6 bases from V and 3 bases from J, with 14 bases in between. CDR3: CASSLDVLEETQYF. The DNA of the CDR3 is TGTGCCAGCAGCCTCGACGTATTGGAAGAGACCCAGTACTTC.

Within the sample, this clonotype is medium-sized. V gene TRBV20-1 combines with J gene TRBJ2-2, with TRBD1 matching over 9 bases. V was pared by 5 bases and J by 7 bases, with 14 bases of the junction left unmatched. Germline V gene lookup returns CDR1 DFQATT and CDR2 SNEGSKA (reference sequence). The CDR3 sequence is 16 residues long. The CDR3 is CSARRDREGLHGELFF. The CDR3 DNA sequence: TGCAGTGCTCGCCGGGACAGGGAGGGTCTACACGGGGAGCTGTTTTTT.

The gene calls are TRBV2 and TRBJ2-1; TRBD1 is a possible D gene (5 bases). The ends were cut back, 7 bases at V and 4 bases at J, with 11 bases in the middle. The CDR3 sequence is 13 residues long. Germline CDR1 reads SNHLY; CDR2 reads FYNNEI. The CDR3 protein is CASKGRVYNEQFF. The CDR3 DNA reads as TGTGCCAGCAAGGGCAGGGTATACAATGAGCAGTTCTTC.

This clonotype has a handful of counts. The J gene is TRBJ1-2, the V gene TRBV14; D gene uncertain. Germline values: CDR1 SGHDN, CDR2 FVKESK. The V gene lost 5 bases and the J gene lost 4 bases, with 11 bases spanning the gap. The CDR3 extends over 13 amino acids. The CDR3 reads CASSSDYLYGYTF. The CDR3 region has the DNA TGTGCCAGCAGCTCAGACTATCTCTATGGCTACACCTTC. The full variable domain, rest sourced from reference TRBV14 and TRBJ1-2, is EAGVTQFPSHSVIEKGQTVTLRCDPISGHDNLYWYRRVMGKEIKFLLHFVKESKQDESGMPNNRFLAERTGGTYSTLKVQPAELEDSGVYFCASSSDYLYGYTFGSGTRLTVV.

This clonotype ranks as medium-sized. The rearrangement links TRBV11-2 to TRBJ1-1; D uncertain. This CDR3 is built from 13 residues. The germline V and J ends were trimmed by 0 bases and 5 bases, with 7 bases remaining between them. CDR1 is SGHAT and CDR2 is FQNNGV in the germline V gene. CDR3 bases: TGTGCCAGCAGCTTAGAACAGACTACTGAAGCTTTCTTT. Amino acid sequence: CASSLEQTTEAFF. Based on the CDR3 plus reference TRBV11-2 and TRBJ1-1, the full variable domain is EAGVAQSPRYKIIEKRQSVAFWCNPISGHATLYWYQQILGQGPKLLIQFQNNGVVDDSQLPKDRFSAERLKGVDSTLKIQPAKLEDSAVYLCASSLEQTTEAFFGQGTRLTVV.

This clonotype appeared a few times. The chain employs TRBV6-1 and TRBJ2-5; a possible D gene is TRBD1 (5 bases). Trimming left V 5 bases short and J 7 bases short, with 14 bases between. Germline-derived CDR1 and CDR2 are MNHNS and SASEGT. The length of the CDR3 is 13 residues. The CDR3 region is CASSPIVQGTQYF. CDR3 DNA: TGTGCCAGCAGTCCGATAGTTCAGGGGACCCAGTACTTC.

This clonotype is deemed medium-sized. The chain couples TRBV6-1 to TRBJ1-5; tentatively, D is TRBD1 (5 bases). V lost 5 bases and J 2 bases, leaving 10 bases between the germline ends. The V gene's germline CDR1 is MNHNS and CDR2 SASEGT. The CDR3 extends over 14 amino acids. CDR3 nucleotide sequence: TGTGCCAGCAGTCGGGGGGTTGGCAATCAGCCCCAGCATTTT. Protein product: CASSRGVGNQPQHF.

V and J are TRBV6-2 or TRBV6-3 and TRBJ1-1, with D uncertain. CDR1 and CDR2 from the germline V gene are MNHEY and SVGEGT. The CDR3 runs 14 residues. V was pared by 6 bases and J by 1 base, with 12 bases between. The CDR3 loop reads CASSRNYPNTEAFF. For the CDR3, the DNA is TGTGCCAGCAGCCGAAACTACCCGAACACTGAAGCTTTCTTT.

This clonotype appeared a few times. This sequence joins TRBV20-1 and TRBJ2-3; 9 bases fit TRBD1. CDR1 is DFQATT and CDR2 is SNEGSKA in the germline V gene (reference sequence). V lost 2 bases to trimming and J lost 6 bases; unmatched junction nucleotides: 9. There are 15 residues in the CDR3. The CDR3 sequence is CSARHITGGGDTQYF. For the CDR3, the DNA is TGCAGTGCTAGACACATTACAGGGGGCGGGGATACGCAGTATTTT.

This clonotype has only a few counts. The chain is built from TRBV6-1 and TRBJ1-6, with D uncertain. This CDR3 comprises 14 residues. Germline V gives CDR1 MNHNS, CDR2 SASEGT. The V end was cut by 2 bases, the J end by 11 bases, with 13 bases between. CDR3 in amino acids: CASSETLSGTPLHF. The CDR3 DNA sequence: TGTGCCAGCAGTGAAACTCTAAGCGGTACACCCCTCCACTTT.

This clonotype came up a few times. The rearrangement uses TRBV10-3 and TRBJ2-6, with TRBD2 as a possible D gene (7 bases). The germline V gene has CDR1 ENHRY and CDR2 SYGVKD. The CDR3 is 16 residues long. Deletions cut 2 bases from V and 2 bases from J, with 10 bases between. The CDR3 region has the DNA TGTGCCATCAGTGAGCTAGGGGGGGCTGGGGCCAACGTCCTGACTTTC. Translated: CAISELGGAGANVLTF.

This clonotype was counted a few times. The V and J genes are TRBV12-3 or TRBV12-4 and TRBJ1-6; D gene uncertain. Between the trimmed V and J ends, which lost 2 bases and 6 bases, there was a span of 5 bases. This CDR3 is built from 13 residues. CDR3 protein: CASSLTLNSPLHF. CDR3 bases: TGTGCCAGCAGTTTAACCCTTAATTCACCCCTCCACTTT.

V is TRBV7-2 and J is TRBJ2-1; the match to TRBD2 covers 11 bases. With 3 bases clipped from V and 5 bases from J, the junction kept 3 bases outside the gene matches. Germline-derived CDR1 and CDR2 are SGHTA and FQGNSA. The CDR3 consists of 15 residues. This CDR3 reads CASSFLAGGDNEQFF. DNA of the CDR3: TGTGCCAGCAGCTTTCTAGCGGGGGGCGACAATGAGCAGTTCTTC.

This clonotype occurred a few times. The chain couples TRBV2 to TRBJ1-2, with D possibly being TRBD1 (5 bases). CDR3 size: 14 residues. V lost 5 bases, J lost 5 bases, and 15 bases lay in between. CDR1 is SNHLY and CDR2 is FYNNEI in the germline V gene. For the CDR3, the DNA is TGTGCCAGCAGTCAGATGTCGGGGACTTATGGCTACACCTTC. Its translation is CASSQMSGTYGYTF.

This clonotype was detected only once. The rearrangement joins TRBV9 to TRBJ1-1, with D perhaps matching TRBD1 (5 bases). CDR3 length: 15 residues. V lost 0 bases and J 1 base, leaving 10 bases between the germline ends. Germline V CDR1 and CDR2: SGDLS, YYNGEE. CDR3: CASSVDEGTNTEAFF. CDR3 nucleotide sequence: TGTGCCAGCAGCGTAGATGAGGGGACGAACACTGAAGCTTTCTTT.

This chain joins TRBV5-4 and TRBJ2-7; perhaps TRBD2 as D (6 bases). The CDR3 consists of 13 residues. The V gene lost 3 bases and the J gene lost 7 bases, with 14 bases spanning the gap. Germline CDR1 reads SGHNT; CDR2 reads YYREEE (reference sequence). Here the CDR3 DNA reads TGTGCCAGCAGCTGGCGGGGTGGAGGGGAGCAGTACTTC. The encoded protein is CASSWRGGGEQYF.

This clonotype has just a few counts. The gene calls are TRBV12-3 or TRBV12-4 and TRBJ2-1, with D unresolved. The CDR3 is made up of 13 amino acids. The ends were cut back, 5 bases at V and 8 bases at J, with 13 bases in the middle. Here the CDR3 reads CASSNPPRDEQFF. In nucleotides, the CDR3 is TGTGCCAGCAGTAACCCCCCAAGGGATGAGCAGTTCTTC.

This clonotype appeared a few times. The chain has TRBV7-3 and TRBJ1-6; a weak D match, TRBD1 (6 bases). In germline, CDR1 is SGHTA, CDR2 FQGTGA. The CDR3 length is 13 residues. Trimming pared 8 bases from V and 7 bases from J, leaving 12 bases between. DNA for the CDR3: TGTGCCAGCGGGGGGGCACGGAATTCACCCCTCCACTTT. Translating it yields CASGGARNSPLHF.

The rearrangement uses TRBV14 and TRBJ2-2; D may be TRBD2 (7 bases). The V gene lost 4 bases and the J gene lost 1 base, with 19 bases spanning the gap. The CDR3 runs to 18 residues. The germline V gene has CDR1 SGHDN and CDR2 FVKESK. As DNA, the CDR3 is TGTGCCAGCAGCCCGAAGGGGGGGTTCATCGAGAACACCGGGGAGCTGTTTTTT. The encoded protein is CASSPKGGFIENTGELFF.